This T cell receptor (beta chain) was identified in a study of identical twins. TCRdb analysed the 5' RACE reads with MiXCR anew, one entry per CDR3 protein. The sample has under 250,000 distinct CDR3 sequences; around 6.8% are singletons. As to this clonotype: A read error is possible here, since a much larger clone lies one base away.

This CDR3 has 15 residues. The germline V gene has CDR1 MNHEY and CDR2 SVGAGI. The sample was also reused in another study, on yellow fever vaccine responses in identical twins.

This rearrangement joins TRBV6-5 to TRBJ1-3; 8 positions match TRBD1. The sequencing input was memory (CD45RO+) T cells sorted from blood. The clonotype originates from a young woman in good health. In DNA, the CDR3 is TGTGCCAGCAGTTACGGGCAGGGGGCTGGAAACACCATATGTTTT. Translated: CASSYGQGAGNTICF.